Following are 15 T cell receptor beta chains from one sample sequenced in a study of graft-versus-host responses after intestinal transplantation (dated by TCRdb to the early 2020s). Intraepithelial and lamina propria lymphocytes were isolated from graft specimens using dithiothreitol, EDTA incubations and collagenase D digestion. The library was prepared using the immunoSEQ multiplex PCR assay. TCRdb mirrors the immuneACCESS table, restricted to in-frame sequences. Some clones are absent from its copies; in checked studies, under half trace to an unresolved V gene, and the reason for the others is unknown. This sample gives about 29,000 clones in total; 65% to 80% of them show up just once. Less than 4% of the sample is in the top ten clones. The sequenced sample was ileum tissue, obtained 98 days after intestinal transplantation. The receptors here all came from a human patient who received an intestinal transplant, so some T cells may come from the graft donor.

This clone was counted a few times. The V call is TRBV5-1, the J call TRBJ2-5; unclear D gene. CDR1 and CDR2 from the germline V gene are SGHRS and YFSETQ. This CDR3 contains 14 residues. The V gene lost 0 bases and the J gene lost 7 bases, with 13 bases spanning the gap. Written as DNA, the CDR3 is TGCGCCAGCAGCTTGGTGTCAGTCTCAGGGACCCAGTACTTC. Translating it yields CASSLVSVSGTQYF. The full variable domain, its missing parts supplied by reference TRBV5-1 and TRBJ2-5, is KAGVTQTPRYLIKTRGQQVTLSCSPISGHRSVSWYQQTPGQGLQFLFEYFSETQRNKGNFPGRFSGRQFSNSRSEMNVSTLELGDSALYLCASSLVSVSGTQYFGPGTRLLVL.

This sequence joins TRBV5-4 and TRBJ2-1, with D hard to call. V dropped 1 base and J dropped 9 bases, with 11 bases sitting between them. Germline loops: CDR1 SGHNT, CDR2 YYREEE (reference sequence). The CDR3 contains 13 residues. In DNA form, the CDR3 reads TGTGCCAGCAGCTTGTTGGGGTGGGTTGAGCAGTTCTTC. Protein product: CASSLLGWVEQFF.

Written as DNA, the CDR3 is TGCAGCGTTGATGGTCAGGAACTCACAGATACGCAGTATTTT. It encodes CSVDGQELTDTQYF. The V call is TRBV29-1, the J call TRBJ2-3, with D unresolved. Trimming removed 3 bases at V and 2 bases at J, with 12 bases between. This CDR3 region has 14 residues. Germline V CDR1 and CDR2: SQVTM, ANQGSEA.

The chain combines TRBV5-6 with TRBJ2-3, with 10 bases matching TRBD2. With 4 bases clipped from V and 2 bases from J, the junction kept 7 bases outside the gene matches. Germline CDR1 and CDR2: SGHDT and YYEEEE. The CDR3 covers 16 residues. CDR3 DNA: TGTGCCAGCAGCGCGGGGACTAGCGATTTCACAGATACGCAGTATTTT. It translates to CASSAGTSDFTDTQYF.

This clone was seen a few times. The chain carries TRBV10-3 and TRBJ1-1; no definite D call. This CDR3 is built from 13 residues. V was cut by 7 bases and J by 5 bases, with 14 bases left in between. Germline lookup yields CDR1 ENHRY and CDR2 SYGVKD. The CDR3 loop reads CAITPGLPTEAFF. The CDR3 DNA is TGTGCCATCACCCCCGGACTCCCTACTGAAGCTTTCTTT.

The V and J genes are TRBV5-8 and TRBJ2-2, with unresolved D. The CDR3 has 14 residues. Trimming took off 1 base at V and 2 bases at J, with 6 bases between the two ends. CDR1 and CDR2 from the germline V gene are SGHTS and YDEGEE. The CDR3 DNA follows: TGTGCCAGCAGCTTGCGCGCAAACACCGGGGAGCTGTTTTTT. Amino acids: CASSLRANTGELFF.

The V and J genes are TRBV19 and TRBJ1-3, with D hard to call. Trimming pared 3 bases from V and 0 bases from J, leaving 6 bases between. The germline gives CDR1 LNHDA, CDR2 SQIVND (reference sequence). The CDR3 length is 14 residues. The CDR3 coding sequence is TGTGCCAGTAGTATCGGAAGCTCTGGAAACACCATATATTTT. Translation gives CASSIGSSGNTIYF.

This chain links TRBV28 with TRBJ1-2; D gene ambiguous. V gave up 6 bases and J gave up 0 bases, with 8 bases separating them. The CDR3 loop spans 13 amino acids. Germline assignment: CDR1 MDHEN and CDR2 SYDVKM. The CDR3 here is CASRWTSNYGYTF. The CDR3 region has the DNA TGTGCCAGCAGGTGGACCTCTAACTATGGCTACACCTTC.

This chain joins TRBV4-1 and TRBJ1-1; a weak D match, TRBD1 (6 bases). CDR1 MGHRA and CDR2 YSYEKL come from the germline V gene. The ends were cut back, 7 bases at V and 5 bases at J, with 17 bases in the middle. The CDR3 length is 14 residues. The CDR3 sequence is CASKIQGRGTEAFF. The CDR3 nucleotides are TGCGCCAGCAAAATCCAGGGGAGGGGAACTGAAGCTTTCTTT.

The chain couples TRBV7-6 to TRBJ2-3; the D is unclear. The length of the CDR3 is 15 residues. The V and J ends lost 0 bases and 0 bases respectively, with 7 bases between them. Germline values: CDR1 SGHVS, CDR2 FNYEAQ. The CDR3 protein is CASSLAPHSTDTQYF. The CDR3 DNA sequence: TGTGCCAGCAGCTTAGCGCCCCATAGCACAGATACGCAGTATTTT.

CDR3 DNA sequence: TGTGCCAGTAGTCGTACAGGGTTATTCAGGAGCTCCTATAATTCACCCCTCCACTTT. As protein: CASSRTGLFRSSYNSPLHF. This chain uses TRBV19 with TRBJ1-6; D might be TRBD1 (6 bases). The germline V gene encodes CDR1 LNHDA and CDR2 SQIVND (reference sequence). The V and J ends lost 5 bases and 0 bases respectively, with 20 bases between them. The CDR3 covers 19 residues.

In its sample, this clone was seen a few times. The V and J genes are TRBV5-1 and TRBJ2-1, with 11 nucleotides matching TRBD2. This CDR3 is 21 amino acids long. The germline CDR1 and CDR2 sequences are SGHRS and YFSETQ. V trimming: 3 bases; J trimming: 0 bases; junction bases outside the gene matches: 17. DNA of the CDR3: TGCGCCAGCAGCTCCCCAAAACCCGGGACTAGCGGCCCGAGCTCCTACAATGAGCAGTTCTTC. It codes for CASSSPKPGTSGPSSYNEQFF. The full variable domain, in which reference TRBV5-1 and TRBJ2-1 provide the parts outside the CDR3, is KAGVTQTPRYLIKTRGQQVTLSCSPISGHRSVSWYQQTPGQGLQFLFEYFSETQRNKGNFPGRFSGRQFSNSRSEMNVSTLELGDSALYLCASSSPKPGTSGPSSYNEQFFGPGTRLTVL.

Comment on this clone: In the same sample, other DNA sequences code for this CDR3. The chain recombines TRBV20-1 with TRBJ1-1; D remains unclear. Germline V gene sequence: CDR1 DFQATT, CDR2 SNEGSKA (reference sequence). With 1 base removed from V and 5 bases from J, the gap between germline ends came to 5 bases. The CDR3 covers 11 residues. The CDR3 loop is CSARGQTEAFF. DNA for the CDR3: TGCAGTGCTAGAGGGCAGACTGAAGCTTTCTTT.

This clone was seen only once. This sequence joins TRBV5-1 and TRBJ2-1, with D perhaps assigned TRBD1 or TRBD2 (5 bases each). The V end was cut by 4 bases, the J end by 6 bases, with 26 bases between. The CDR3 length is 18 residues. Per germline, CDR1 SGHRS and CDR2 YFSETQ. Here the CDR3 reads CASSLGRGSAGGSNEQFF. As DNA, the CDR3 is TGCGCCAGCAGCCTGGGACGGGGATCGGCCGGTGGGTCCAATGAGCAGTTCTTC.

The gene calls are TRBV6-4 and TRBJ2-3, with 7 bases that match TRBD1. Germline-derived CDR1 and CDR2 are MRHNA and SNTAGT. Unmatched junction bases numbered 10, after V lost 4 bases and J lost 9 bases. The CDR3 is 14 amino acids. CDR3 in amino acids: CASSARDRVGTQYF. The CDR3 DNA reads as TGTGCCAGCAGTGCCCGTGACAGGGTTGGAACGCAGTATTTT.